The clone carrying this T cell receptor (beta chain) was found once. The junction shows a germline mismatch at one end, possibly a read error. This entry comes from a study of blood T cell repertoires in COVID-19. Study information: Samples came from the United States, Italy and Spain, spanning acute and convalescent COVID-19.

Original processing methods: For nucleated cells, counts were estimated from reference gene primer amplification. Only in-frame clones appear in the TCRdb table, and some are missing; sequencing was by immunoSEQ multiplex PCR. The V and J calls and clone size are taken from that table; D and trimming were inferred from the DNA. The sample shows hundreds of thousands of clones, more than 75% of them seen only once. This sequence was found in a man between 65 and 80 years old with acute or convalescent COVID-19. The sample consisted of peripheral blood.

As DNA, the CDR3 is TGCACGAGCAGGGCCACGAGCCGAAACACCATATATTTT. Protein sequence: CTSRATSRNTIYF. The chain uses TRBV6-4 and TRBJ1-3; maybe TRBD1 (5 bases). Germline-derived CDR1 and CDR2 are MRHNA and SNTAGT. The CDR3 has 13 amino acids.